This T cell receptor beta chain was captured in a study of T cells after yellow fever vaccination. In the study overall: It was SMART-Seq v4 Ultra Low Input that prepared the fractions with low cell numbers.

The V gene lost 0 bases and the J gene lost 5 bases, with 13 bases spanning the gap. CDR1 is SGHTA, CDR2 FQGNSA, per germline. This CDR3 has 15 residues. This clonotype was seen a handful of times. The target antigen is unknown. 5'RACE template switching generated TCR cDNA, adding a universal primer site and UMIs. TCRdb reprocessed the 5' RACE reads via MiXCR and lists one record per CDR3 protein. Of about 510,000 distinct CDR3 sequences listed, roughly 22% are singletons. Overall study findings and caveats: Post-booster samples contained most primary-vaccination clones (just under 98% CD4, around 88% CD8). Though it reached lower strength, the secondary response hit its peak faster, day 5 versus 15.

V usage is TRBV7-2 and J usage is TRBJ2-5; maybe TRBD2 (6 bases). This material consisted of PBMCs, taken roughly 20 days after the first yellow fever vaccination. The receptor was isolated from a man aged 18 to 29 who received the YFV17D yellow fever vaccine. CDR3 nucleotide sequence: TGTGCCAGCAGCTTAGCCGTCGGGGGAGGTGAGACCCAGTACTTC. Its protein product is CASSLAVGGGETQYF. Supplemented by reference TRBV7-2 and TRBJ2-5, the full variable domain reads GAGVSQSPSNKVTEKGKDVELRCDPISGHTALYWYRQSLGQGLEFLIYFQGNSAPDKSGLPSDRFSAERTGGSVSTLTIQRTQQEDSAVYLCASSLAVGGGETQYFGPGTRLLVL.